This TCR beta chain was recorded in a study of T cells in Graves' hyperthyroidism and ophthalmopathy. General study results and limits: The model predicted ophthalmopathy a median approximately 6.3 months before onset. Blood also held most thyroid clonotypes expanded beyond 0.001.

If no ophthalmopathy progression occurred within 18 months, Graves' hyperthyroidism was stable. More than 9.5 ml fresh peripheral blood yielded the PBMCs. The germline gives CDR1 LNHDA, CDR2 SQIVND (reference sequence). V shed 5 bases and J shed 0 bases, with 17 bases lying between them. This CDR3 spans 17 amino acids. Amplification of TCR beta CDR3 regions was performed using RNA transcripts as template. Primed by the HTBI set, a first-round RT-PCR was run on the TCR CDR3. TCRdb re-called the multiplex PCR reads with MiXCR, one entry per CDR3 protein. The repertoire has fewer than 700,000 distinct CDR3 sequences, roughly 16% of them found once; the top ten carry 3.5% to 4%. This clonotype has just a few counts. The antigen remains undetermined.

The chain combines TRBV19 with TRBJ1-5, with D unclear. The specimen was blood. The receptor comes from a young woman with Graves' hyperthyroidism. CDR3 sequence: CASSWKLADYSNQPQHF. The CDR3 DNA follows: TGTGCCAGTAGTTGGAAGTTGGCAGACTATAGCAATCAGCCCCAGCATTTT.